This TCR beta chain was observed in a study of T cells after yellow fever vaccination. TCRdb used MiXCR to reprocess the 5' RACE reads, holding one entry per CDR3 protein. The sample has under 150,000 distinct CDR3 sequences, about 8% seen once. V lost 5 bases and J 3 bases, leaving 13 bases between the germline ends. The CDR3 is made up of 13 amino acids. CDR1 is DFQATT, CDR2 SNEGSKA, per germline (reference sequence). Regarding the study as a whole: Peaking on day 5 versus 15, the secondary response was faster but weaker.

This clonotype has at least ten counts. Its antigen is still unknown. The sequencing here drew on CD4+ T cells sorted from PBMCs, taken 5 days after the yellow fever booster vaccination. The receptor was isolated from a man under 40 who received the YFV17D yellow fever vaccine. V usage is TRBV20-1 and J usage is TRBJ1-1, with D possibly matching TRBD1 (5 bases). The DNA for the CDR3 is TGCAGTGCTTACAGTGGGACCCACACTGAAGCTTTCTTT. It yields the protein CSAYSGTHTEAFF.